This T cell receptor beta chain came from a study of post-analysis software for immune sequencing data (dated by TCRdb to between 2014 and 2017). Study-level background: Disease courses on record covered relapsing-remitting, secondary progressive and progressive-relapsing multiple sclerosis, though some patients had no subtype annotation. The patient repertoires were set against under 13 previously published healthy control repertoires from donors whose ages ranged from roughly 6 to 27 years. A subset of samples was prepared in parallel using single-end sample barcoding, then pooled and co-amplified after Illumina adapter ligation. On the study overall, not on this receptor specifically: When samples were clustered directly using the F measure, samples prepared in the same batch co-clustered strongly, which prompted a batch-effect correction. Normalized Chao1 diversity was significantly lower in multiple sclerosis patients than controls, suggesting substantial peripheral T-cell clonal expansion. The control group was slightly older than the multiple sclerosis patient group. Significantly higher frequencies in patients than in controls were found for roughly 5 TRBV segments, including TRBV5-6, TRBV5-1 and TRBV20-1.

From the cysteine up to the phenylalanine, the CDR3 has a length of 14 residues. Just the 42-base CDR3 DNA is kept, in frame starting at base 1. The V end loses 4 bases and the J end loses 5 bases, and a stretch of 14 bases separates them. The germline V gene (reference sequence) supplies CDR1 LGHDT and CDR2 YNNKEL. To demonstrate the VDJtools post-analysis software, the study profiled TCR beta repertoires from the peripheral blood of 13 young patients with multiple sclerosis. The multiple sclerosis patients were children and adolescents between about 6 and 16 years of age. Libraries were constructed by PCR. For sequencing, an Illumina HiSeq 2500 was employed. To reduce PCR and sequencing biases, unique molecular identifiers were built into the TCR beta cDNA libraries. Some 500,000 cDNA molecules were obtained per 1 to 10 million input T cells, so each molecule approximated one T cell. The same protocol used for the earlier healthy control dataset was applied to prepare and sequence the patient libraries. Samples belonging to the same batch were prepared together, multiplexed and sequenced on a shared HiSeq lane. As for how the authors treated the data: MIGEC was used to process the raw barcoded reads, and molecular identifier groups with only a single read were discarded before consensus assembly and CDR3 extraction. VDJtools was used for post-analysis of the clonotype tables, with diversity normalized by down-sampling every dataset to the smallest sample size. Repertoire overlap clustering matched CDR3 amino acid but not nucleotide sequences to correct batch-related cross-sample contamination. TCRdb reran the public reads through fastp at Q25 and MiXCR, keeping productive beta chains. Rows are unified per CDR3 protein, each entry keeping the most common DNA and genes. Clone size and V and J calls follow TCRdb, not the original study. The sample has roughly 650,000 distinct CDR3 sequences on record, around 60% of them singletons. About 10% of the sample is in the top ten clones.

Turning to this clonotype: Its antigen is still unknown. Qualities for individual bases were not recorded, and no much larger clone is one base off.

What was sequenced was blood. The chain uses TRBV3-1 and TRBJ1-2; no D gene is confidently identified. This receptor was obtained from a girl aged 2-10 years with multiple sclerosis. The DNA is as follows: TGTGCCAGCAGCCGACGACACGGAGGGTATGGCTACACCTTC. Its product reads: CASSRRHGGYGYTF.